This T cell receptor (beta chain) derives from a study of T cells in Graves' hyperthyroidism and ophthalmopathy. Study outcomes and limitations: The model anticipated ophthalmopathy a median 6.5 months pre-onset.

Amplification of TCR beta CDR3 regions used RNA as the template. Using the HTBI primer set, a first-round RT-PCR was run on the TCR CDR3. Using its own MiXCR run on the multiplex PCR reads, TCRdb lists one record per CDR3 protein. The table includes under 400,000 distinct CDR3 sequences, around 14% detected once. Germline trimming cut 5 bases from V and 0 bases from J; bases unmatched to any gene: 8. The CDR3 runs 17 residues. Germline lookup yields CDR1 SEHNR and CDR2 FQNEAQ (reference sequence). Exclusion followed for patients with uncontrolled infection, other autoimmune disease, pregnancy or lactation. Diagnoses rested on clinical symptoms, serum thyroxine and TRAb, thyroid ultrasound and orbital computed tomography. This clonotype came up many times. Antigen: not known.

The chain couples TRBV7-9 to TRBJ2-3; 10 bases are a match to TRBD2. This TCR was recovered from a woman aged 18-29 years with Graves' hyperthyroidism. Sequencing was performed on blood. The CDR3 loop is CASSPRTSGPSTDTQYF. For the CDR3, the DNA is TGTGCCAGCAGCCCAAGGACTAGCGGACCTAGCACAGATACGCAGTATTTT.